This T cell receptor beta chain was captured in a study of blood T cell repertoires in COVID-19. Background on the study: The samples span acute and convalescent COVID-19 from the United States, Italy and Spain. From T cells, B-cell-depleted T cells, or PBMCs came the material, which was cDNA or gDNA.

Sequenced by immunoSEQ multiplex PCR; TCRdb stores in-frame clones only, minus some. This table holds approximately 30,000 clones, over 75% found once. The ends lost 5 bases at V and 6 bases at J; junction bases unmatched: 6. The CDR3 length is 15 residues. The germline gives CDR1 MNHEY, CDR2 SVGEGT. The sample taken for sequencing was peripheral blood. V usage is TRBV6-2 or TRBV6-3 and J usage is TRBJ2-3, with 12 bases lining up with TRBD2. This clonotype was obtained from a man aged 65-85 years with active COVID-19. CDR3 loop: CASSARTSGADTQYF. The CDR3 DNA reads as TGTGCCAGCAGTGCTCGGACTAGCGGGGCCGATACGCAGTATTTT.